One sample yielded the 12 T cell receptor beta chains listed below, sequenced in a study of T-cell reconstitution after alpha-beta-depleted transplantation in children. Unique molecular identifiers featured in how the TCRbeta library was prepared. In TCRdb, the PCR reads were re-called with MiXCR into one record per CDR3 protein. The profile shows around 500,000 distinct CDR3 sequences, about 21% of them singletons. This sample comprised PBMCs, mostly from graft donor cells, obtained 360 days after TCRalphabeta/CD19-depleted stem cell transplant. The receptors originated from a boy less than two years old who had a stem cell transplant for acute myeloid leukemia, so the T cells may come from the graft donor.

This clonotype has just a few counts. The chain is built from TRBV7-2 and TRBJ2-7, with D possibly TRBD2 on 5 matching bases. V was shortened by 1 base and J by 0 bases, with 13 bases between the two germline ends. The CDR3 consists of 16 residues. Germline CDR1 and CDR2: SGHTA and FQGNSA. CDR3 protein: CASSLEVGVPSYEQYF. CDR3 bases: TGTGCCAGCAGCTTAGAAGTCGGGGTTCCCTCCTACGAGCAGTACTTC.

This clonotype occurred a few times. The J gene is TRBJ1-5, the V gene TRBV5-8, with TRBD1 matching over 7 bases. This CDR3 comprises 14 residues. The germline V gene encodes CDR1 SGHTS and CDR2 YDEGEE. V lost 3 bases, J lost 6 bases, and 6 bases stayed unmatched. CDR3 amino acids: CASSSRGGVQPQHF. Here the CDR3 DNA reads TGTGCCAGCAGCTCGAGAGGGGGCGTTCAGCCCCAGCATTTT.

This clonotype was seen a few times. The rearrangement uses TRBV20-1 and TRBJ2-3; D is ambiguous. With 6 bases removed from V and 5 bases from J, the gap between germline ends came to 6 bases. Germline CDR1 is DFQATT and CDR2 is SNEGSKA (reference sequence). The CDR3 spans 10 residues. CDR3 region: CSAWGDTQYF. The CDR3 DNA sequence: TGCAGTGCGTGGGGAGATACGCAGTATTTT.

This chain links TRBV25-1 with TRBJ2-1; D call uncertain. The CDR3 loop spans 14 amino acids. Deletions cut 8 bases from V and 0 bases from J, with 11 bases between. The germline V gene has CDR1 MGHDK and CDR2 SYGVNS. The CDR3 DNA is TGTGCCAGCGCCGACTTTCGCTCCTACAATGAGCAGTTCTTC. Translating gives CASADFRSYNEQFF. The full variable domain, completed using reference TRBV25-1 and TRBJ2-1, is EADIYQTPRYLVIGTGKKITLECSQTMGHDKMYWYQQDPGMELHLIHYSYGVNSTEKGDLSSESTVSRIRTEHFPLTLESARPSHTSQYLCASADFRSYNEQFFGPGTRLTVL.

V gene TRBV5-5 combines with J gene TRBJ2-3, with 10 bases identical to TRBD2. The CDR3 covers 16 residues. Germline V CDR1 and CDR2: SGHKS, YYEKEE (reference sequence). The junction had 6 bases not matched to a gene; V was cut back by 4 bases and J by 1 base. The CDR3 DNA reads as TGTGCCAGCAGCCTTAGCGGGGGGTATGGCACAGATACGCAGTATTTT. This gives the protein CASSLSGGYGTDTQYF.

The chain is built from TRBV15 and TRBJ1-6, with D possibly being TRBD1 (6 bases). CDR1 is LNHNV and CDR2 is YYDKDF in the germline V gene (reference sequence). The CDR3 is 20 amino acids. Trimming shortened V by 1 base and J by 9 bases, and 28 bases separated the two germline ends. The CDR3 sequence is CATSRVWFLADRTAPSPLHF. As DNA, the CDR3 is TGTGCCACCAGCAGAGTGTGGTTTTTAGCGGACCGGACAGCTCCTTCACCCCTCCACTTT.

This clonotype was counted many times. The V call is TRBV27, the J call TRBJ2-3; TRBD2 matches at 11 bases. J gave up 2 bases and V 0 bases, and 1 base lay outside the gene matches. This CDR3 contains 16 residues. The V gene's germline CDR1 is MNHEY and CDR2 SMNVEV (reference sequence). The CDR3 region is CASSLSGLADTDTQYF. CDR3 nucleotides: TGTGCCAGCAGTTTATCGGGACTAGCGGACACAGATACGCAGTATTTT.

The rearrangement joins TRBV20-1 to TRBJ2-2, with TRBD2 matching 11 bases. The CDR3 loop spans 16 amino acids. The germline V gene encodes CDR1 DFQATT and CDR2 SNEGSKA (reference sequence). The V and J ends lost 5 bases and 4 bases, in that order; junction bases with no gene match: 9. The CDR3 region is CSAGRLAGSRTGELFF. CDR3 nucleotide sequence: TGCAGTGCTGGGAGACTAGCGGGGTCGCGCACCGGGGAGCTGTTTTTT.

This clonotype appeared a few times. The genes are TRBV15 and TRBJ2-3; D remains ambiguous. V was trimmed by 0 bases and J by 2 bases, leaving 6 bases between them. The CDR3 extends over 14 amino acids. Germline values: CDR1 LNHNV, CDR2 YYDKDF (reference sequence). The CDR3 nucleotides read TGTGCCACCAGCAGAGATCTGATCACAGATACGCAGTATTTT. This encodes CATSRDLITDTQYF.

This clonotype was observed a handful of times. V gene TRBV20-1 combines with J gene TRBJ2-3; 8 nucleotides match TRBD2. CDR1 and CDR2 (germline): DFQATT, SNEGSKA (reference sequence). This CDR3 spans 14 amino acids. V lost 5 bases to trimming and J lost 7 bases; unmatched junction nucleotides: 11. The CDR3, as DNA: TGCAGTGCTCCCTCGCGGGGGGCAGCAAATACGCAGTATTTT. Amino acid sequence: CSAPSRGAANTQYF.

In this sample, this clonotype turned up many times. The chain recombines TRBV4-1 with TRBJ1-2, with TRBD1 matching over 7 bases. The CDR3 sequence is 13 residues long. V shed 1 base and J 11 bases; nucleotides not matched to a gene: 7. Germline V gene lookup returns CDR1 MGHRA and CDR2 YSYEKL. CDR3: CASSQVDRSRYTF. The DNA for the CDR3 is TGCGCCAGCAGCCAAGTGGACAGGTCGAGGTACACCTTC.

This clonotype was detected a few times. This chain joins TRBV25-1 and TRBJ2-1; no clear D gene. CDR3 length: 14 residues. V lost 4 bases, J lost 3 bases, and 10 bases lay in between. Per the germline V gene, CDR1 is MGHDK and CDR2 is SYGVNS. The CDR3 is CASSVEDLYNEQFF. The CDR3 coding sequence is TGTGCCAGCAGTGTTGAAGATCTCTACAATGAGCAGTTCTTC.